This T cell receptor (beta chain) is from a study of OX40 agonist ivuxolimab in advanced cancers. Study-level background: The costimulatory receptor OX40 (CD134) was targeted by ivuxolimab, a fully human IgG2 agonistic monoclonal antibody. Of the approximately 50 dose-escalation patients, hepatocellular carcinoma was present in approximately 20, melanoma in some 15, renal cell carcinoma in 9 and head and neck cancer in 9. The paper reports the monotherapy dose-escalation portion (N = 52 patients) of the phase I ivuxolimab trial. The purpose of peripheral TCRbeta sequencing was to test whether ivuxolimab changed TCR sequence diversity and led to clonal T-cell expansion. Intravenous ivuxolimab was administered to patients every 2 weeks at six dose levels: 0.01, 0.1, 0.3, 1.5, 3 and 10 mg/kg. Prior anti-PD-1, anti-PD-L1 or anti-CTLA-4 therapy was permitted, and checkpoint inhibitors had been received by less than 45% of dose-escalation patients. In the dose-escalation cohort, approximately 82% of patients were male, and the mean age was 60 years with a range of roughly 20 to 85. Partial responses occurred in three dose-escalation patients: two with cutaneous melanoma and one with hepatocellular carcinoma. The research as a whole found: Antigen specificity was not determined for the clonally expanded peripheral T cells. At doses of 0.1 to 3.0 mg/kg, clonal expansion of both CD4+ and CD8+ T cells in blood was seen between baseline and week 6. In the 0.1-3.0 mg/kg groups, partial responders had among the lowest normalized peripheral clonal expansion, particularly in CD8+ T cells. After ivuxolimab, more expanded clones were found on average in CD8+ T cells than in CD4+ T cells. Low levels of normalized T-cell clonal expansion were also seen in some patients who did not respond.

For sequencing of the TCRbeta CDR3 region, genomic DNA was extracted from the sorted cells. The immunoSEQ Assay was used for sequencing of TCRbeta CDR3 regions. TCRdb took over this immuneACCESS table, retaining in-frame rearrangements with V and J assigned. Such tables are incomplete; in checked studies, under half of the missing clones stem from an unresolved V gene, and the remainder is unexplained. This sample is represented by 52,000 or so clones; 70% to 90% of them were singletons. The top ten constitute roughly 2.8% of the sample. V is clipped by 5 bases and J by 2 bases, and the sequence between their germline boundaries is 10 bases long. Counted from cysteine to phenylalanine, this CDR3 has 13 amino acids. Here the CDR3 DNA is all that survives: 39 bases in frame from base 1. Based on the germline V gene, the CDR1 and CDR2 sequences are MNHEY and SVGAGI. A remark on this clone: Its antigen has not been determined. Base qualities are missing; no much larger clone stands one base away.

The trial excluded patients who had a history of autoimmune disease or who were on systemic immunosuppression. Peripheral blood for TCR sequencing was drawn from every dose cohort at baseline, at cycle 4 day 1 and at cycle 7 day 1. Samples came from an open-label, multicenter, first-in-human phase I dose-escalation trial of ivuxolimab. The trial enrolled adults with locally advanced or metastatic head and neck squamous cell, hepatocellular, melanoma or renal cell carcinoma. Before TCR sequencing, CD4+ and CD8+ T cells were separately sorted from peripheral blood. This sequence was found in an adult with an advanced solid tumor such as melanoma, head and neck, liver or kidney cancer. Sequences were derived from CD4+ or CD8+ T cells sorted from blood, sampled in a trial of the OX40 agonist ivuxolimab. This chain joins TRBV6-5 to TRBJ2-7; there is no confident call for the D gene. CDR3 loop: CASSPTTTYEQYF. The bases are TGTGCCAGCAGTCCTACTACTACCTACGAGCAGTACTTC.